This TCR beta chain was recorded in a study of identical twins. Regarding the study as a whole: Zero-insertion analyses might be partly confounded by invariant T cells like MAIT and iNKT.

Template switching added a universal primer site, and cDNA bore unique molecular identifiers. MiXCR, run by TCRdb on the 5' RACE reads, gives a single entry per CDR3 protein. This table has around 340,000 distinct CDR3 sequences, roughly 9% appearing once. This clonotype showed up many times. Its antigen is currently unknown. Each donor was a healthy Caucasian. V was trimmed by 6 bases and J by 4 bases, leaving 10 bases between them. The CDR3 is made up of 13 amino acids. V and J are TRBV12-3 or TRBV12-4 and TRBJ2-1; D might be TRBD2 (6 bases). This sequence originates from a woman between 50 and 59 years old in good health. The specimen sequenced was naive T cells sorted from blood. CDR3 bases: TGTGCCAGCAGCCTAGCGAGTTACAATGAGCAGTTCTTC. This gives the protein CASSLASYNEQFF.